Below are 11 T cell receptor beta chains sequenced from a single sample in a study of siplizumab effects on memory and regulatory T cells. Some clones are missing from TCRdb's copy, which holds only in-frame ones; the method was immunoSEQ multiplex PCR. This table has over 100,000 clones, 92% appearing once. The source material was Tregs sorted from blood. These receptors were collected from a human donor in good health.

CDR3 in amino acids: CASSWSRGAISTDTQYF. DNA of the CDR3: TGTGCCAGCAGCTGGTCGCGGGGGGCGATCAGCACAGATACGCAGTATTTT. The chain employs TRBV7-9 and TRBJ2-3; 8 bases map to TRBD2. CDR1 is SEHNR and CDR2 is FQNEAQ in the germline V gene (reference sequence). Trimming took 4 bases from V and 0 from J; bases not matched to a gene: 9. This CDR3 region has 17 residues. Complete variable domain (other parts from reference TRBV7-9 and TRBJ2-3): DTGVSQNPRHKITKRGQNVTFRCDPISEHNRLYWYRQTLGQGPEFLTYFQNEAQLEKSRLLSDRFSAERPKGSFSTLEIQRTEQGDSAMYLCASSWSRGAISTDTQYFGPGTRLTVL.

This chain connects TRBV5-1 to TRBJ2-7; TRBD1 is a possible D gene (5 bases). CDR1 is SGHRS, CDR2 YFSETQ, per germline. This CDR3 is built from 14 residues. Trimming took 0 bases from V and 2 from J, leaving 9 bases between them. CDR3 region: CASSLAGRAYEQYF. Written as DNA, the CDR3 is TGCGCCAGCAGCTTGGCGGGCAGGGCCTACGAGCAGTACTTC. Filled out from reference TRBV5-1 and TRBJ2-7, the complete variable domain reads KAGVTQTPRYLIKTRGQQVTLSCSPISGHRSVSWYQQTPGQGLQFLFEYFSETQRNKGNFPGRFSGRQFSNSRSEMNVSTLELGDSALYLCASSLAGRAYEQYFGPGTRLTVT.

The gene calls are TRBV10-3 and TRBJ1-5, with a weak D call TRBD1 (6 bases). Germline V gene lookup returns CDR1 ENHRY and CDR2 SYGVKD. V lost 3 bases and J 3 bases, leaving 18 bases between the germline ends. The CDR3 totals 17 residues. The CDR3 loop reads CAISDPNREGNNQPQHF. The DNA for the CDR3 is TGTGCCATCAGTGACCCAAACAGGGAAGGGAACAATCAGCCCCAGCATTTT.

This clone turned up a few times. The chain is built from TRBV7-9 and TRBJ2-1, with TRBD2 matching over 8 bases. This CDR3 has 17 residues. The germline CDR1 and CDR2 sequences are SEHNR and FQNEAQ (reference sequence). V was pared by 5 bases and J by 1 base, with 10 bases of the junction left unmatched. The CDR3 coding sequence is TGTGCCAGCAGCCGTTTCCTTCTAGCGGGTTCCTACAATGAGCAGTTCTTC. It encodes CASSRFLLAGSYNEQFF.

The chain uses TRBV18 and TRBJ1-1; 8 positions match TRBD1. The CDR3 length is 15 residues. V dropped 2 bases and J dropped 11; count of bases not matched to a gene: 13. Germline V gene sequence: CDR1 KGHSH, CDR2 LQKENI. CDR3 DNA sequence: TGTGCCAGCTCACCAATACAGGGGGGCACCACCGAGGCTTTCTTT. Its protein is CASSPIQGGTTEAFF.

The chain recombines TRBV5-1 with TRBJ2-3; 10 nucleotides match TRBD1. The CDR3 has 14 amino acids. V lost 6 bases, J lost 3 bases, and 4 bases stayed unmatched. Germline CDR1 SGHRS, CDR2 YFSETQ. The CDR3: CASNPDRGTDTQYF. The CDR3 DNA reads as TGCGCCAGCAACCCGGACAGGGGGACAGATACGCAGTATTTT.

CDR3 coding DNA: TGTGCCATCAGTGAGGGGGGACAAGGATCCGACTATGGCTACACCTTC. Amino acids: CAISEGGQGSDYGYTF. The chain links TRBV10-3 to TRBJ1-2; D possibly corresponds to TRBD1 (6 bases). Trimming shortened V by 2 bases and J by 3 bases, and 16 bases separated the two germline ends. Germline values: CDR1 ENHRY, CDR2 SYGVKD. The CDR3 extends over 16 amino acids.

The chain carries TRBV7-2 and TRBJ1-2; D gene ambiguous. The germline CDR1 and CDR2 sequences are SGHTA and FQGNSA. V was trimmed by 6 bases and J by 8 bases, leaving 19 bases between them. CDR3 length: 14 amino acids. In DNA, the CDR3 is TGTGCCAGCAGAAAGATGGAGGGAGTAGGGGGCTACACCTTC. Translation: CASRKMEGVGGYTF.

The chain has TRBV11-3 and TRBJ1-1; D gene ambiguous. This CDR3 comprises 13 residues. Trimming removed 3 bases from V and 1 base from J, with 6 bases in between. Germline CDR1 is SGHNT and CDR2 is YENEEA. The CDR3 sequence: CASSLVENTEAFF. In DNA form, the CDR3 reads TGTGCCAGCAGCTTGGTAGAGAACACTGAAGCTTTCTTT.

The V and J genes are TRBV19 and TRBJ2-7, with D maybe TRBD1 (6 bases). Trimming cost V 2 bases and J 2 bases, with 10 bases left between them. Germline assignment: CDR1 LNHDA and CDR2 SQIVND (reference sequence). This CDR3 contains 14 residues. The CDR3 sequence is CASSIPGQPYEQYF. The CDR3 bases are TGTGCCAGTAGTATACCGGGACAACCCTACGAGCAGTACTTC. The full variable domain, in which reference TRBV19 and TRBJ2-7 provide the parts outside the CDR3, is DGGITQSPKYLFRKEGQNVTLSCEQNLNHDAMYWYRQDPGQGLRLIYYSQIVNDFQKGDIAEGYSVSREKKESFPLTVTSAQKNPTAFYLCASSIPGQPYEQYFGPGTRLTVT.

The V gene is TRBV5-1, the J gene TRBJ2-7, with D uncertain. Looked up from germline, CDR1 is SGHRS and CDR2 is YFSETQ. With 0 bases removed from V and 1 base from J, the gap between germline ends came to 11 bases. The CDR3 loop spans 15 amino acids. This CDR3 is CASSLGPGISYEQYF. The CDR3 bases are TGCGCCAGCAGCTTGGGTCCCGGAATATCCTACGAGCAGTACTTC.